This entry lists 23 T cell receptor beta chains sequenced from one sample in a study of radiotherapy plus CTLA-4 blockade in lung cancer. Profiling relied on immunoSEQ multiplex PCR, and the TCRdb table lists in-frame clones only, not all of them. Of roughly 66,000 clones in the sample, around 83% were seen once. Sequencing used peripheral blood, obtained from a patient treated with radiotherapy plus ipilimumab. All receptors come from a human donor with non-small cell lung cancer who had a partial response to radiotherapy plus ipilimumab.

This chain connects TRBV12-5 to TRBJ2-3; 14 bases fit TRBD2. V shed 6 bases, J shed 2 bases, and the junction held 19 bases outside the gene matches. The germline V gene has CDR1 LGHNT and CDR2 FRNRAP. The CDR3 length is 21 residues. The CDR3 nucleotides read TGTGCTAGTGGCCAAGATAAAACACACCGGGGACTAGCGGGAGTCACAGATACGCAGTATTTT. Its protein is CASGQDKTHRGLAGVTDTQYF.

The chain carries TRBV5-1 and TRBJ1-2; D gene ambiguous. CDR1 SGHRS and CDR2 YFSETQ come from the germline V gene. The ends were cut back, 1 base at V and 6 bases at J, with 10 bases in the middle. CDR3 length: 13 residues. The CDR3 is CASSLLAGNGYTF. DNA of the CDR3: TGCGCCAGCAGCTTGTTGGCAGGCAATGGCTACACCTTC.

The chain is built from TRBV19 and TRBJ2-7; weak D call: TRBD2 (6 bases). The CDR3 extends over 11 amino acids. Trimming stripped 11 bases from V and 5 bases from J, with 13 bases between. CDR1 is LNHDA and CDR2 is SQIVND in the germline V gene (reference sequence). The CDR3 DNA sequence: TGTGCCGGGAGGAAAAGTGACGAGCAGTACTTC. Protein sequence: CAGRKSDEQYF.

The rearrangement links TRBV5-4 to TRBJ1-4, with 7 bases matching TRBD1. The germline V gene encodes CDR1 SGHNT and CDR2 YYREEE (reference sequence). The CDR3 has 15 amino acids. V shed 3 bases and J 11 bases; nucleotides not matched to a gene: 13. As DNA, the CDR3 is TGTGCCAGCAGCTACTCGTCCCGGGACAGCGGGAAACTGTTTTTT. It encodes CASSYSSRDSGKLFF.

This chain links TRBV10-1 with TRBJ1-1; the D is unclear. The V and J ends lost 0 bases and 1 base respectively, with 6 bases between them. CDR1 and CDR2 from the germline V gene are WNHNN and SYGVQD (reference sequence). CDR3 length: 14 residues. The CDR3 DNA sequence: TGCGCCAGCAGTGAGTCGGGGAGGAACACTGAAGCTTTCTTT. Its translation is CASSESGRNTEAFF.

CDR3 in DNA: TGTGCCAGCAGACTAGCGGGGGCCTACAATGAGCAGTTCTTC. The encoded protein is CASRLAGAYNEQFF. The chain joins TRBV28 to TRBJ2-1; 11 nucleotides line up with TRBD2. The CDR3 length is 14 residues. Germline V gene sequence: CDR1 MDHEN, CDR2 SYDVKM. V gave up 6 bases and J gave up 2 bases; unmatched junction bases: 0.

This clone was recorded only once. V and J are TRBV19 and TRBJ2-6; D gene ambiguous. CDR1 is LNHDA, CDR2 SQIVND, per germline (reference sequence). The V gene lost 3 bases and the J gene lost 0 bases, with 6 bases spanning the gap. CDR3 length: 15 residues. The CDR3 DNA reads TGTGCCAGTAGTATCCCCCGCTCTGGGGCCAACGTCCTGACTTTC. Translating gives CASSIPRSGANVLTF.

The chain employs TRBV27 and TRBJ1-2; D may be TRBD1 (6 bases). Per germline, CDR1 MNHEY and CDR2 SMNVEV (reference sequence). Trimming took off 3 bases at V and 2 bases at J, with 13 bases between the two ends. CDR3 size: 15 residues. Here the CDR3 reads CASSFHPGVNYGYTF. CDR3 sequence (DNA): TGTGCCAGCAGTTTTCACCCAGGGGTAAACTATGGCTACACCTTC.

V and J are TRBV6-1 and TRBJ2-7, with TRBD1 identical over 8 bases. The CDR3 runs 14 residues. Trimming removed 6 bases from V and 4 bases from J; junction bases left unmatched: 8. Germline V gene sequence: CDR1 MNHNS, CDR2 SASEGT. This CDR3 reads CASSPRTGFYEQYF. CDR3 DNA: TGTGCCAGCAGCCCCCGGACAGGGTTTTACGAGCAGTACTTC.

The J gene is TRBJ1-4, the V gene TRBV19, with unresolved D. Per germline, CDR1 LNHDA and CDR2 SQIVND (reference sequence). The length of the CDR3 is 16 residues. The germline V and J ends were trimmed by 5 bases and 1 base, with 14 bases remaining between them. Written as DNA, the CDR3 is TGTGCCAGTAGTCGACACCATTTAGAAACTAATGAAAAACTGTTTTTT. It translates to CASSRHHLETNEKLFF.

The genes are TRBV6-6 and TRBJ1-1, with D perhaps TRBD1 (6 bases). The CDR3 sequence is 14 residues long. V lost 4 bases and J 0 bases, leaving 9 bases between the germline ends. Germline-derived CDR1 and CDR2 are MNHNY and SVGAGI (reference sequence). The CDR3 coding sequence is TGTGCCAGCAGTTCGGGACACATGAACACTGAAGCTTTCTTT. Translating it yields CASSSGHMNTEAFF.

The rearrangement joins TRBV30 to TRBJ2-5; 7 bases are a match to TRBD1. The CDR3 runs to 13 residues. Germline lookup yields CDR1 GTSNPN and CDR2 SVGIG (reference sequence). J gave up 3 bases and V 2 bases, and 3 bases lay outside the gene matches. This CDR3 reads CAWSFTGEETQYF. Here the CDR3 DNA reads TGTGCCTGGAGTTTCACAGGGGAAGAGACCCAGTACTTC.

The V call is TRBV28, the J call TRBJ1-5, with D unclear. The V gene lost 7 bases and the J gene lost 7 bases, with 14 bases spanning the gap. CDR1 and CDR2 from the germline V gene are MDHEN and SYDVKM. This CDR3 is 13 amino acids long. The CDR3 DNA reads as TGTGCCAGCACCTCGGGGATCAGGCAGCCCCAGCATTTT. Translating it yields CASTSGIRQPQHF.

V and J are TRBV6-4 and TRBJ2-7; tentative D call: TRBD2 (6 bases). Germline V gene lookup returns CDR1 MRHNA and CDR2 SNTAGT. V was trimmed by 2 bases and J by 6 bases, leaving 11 bases between them. The CDR3 extends over 13 amino acids. The CDR3 nucleotides are TGTGCCAGCAGTGACACTAGCTTTGGCGAGCAGTACTTC. Amino acid sequence: CASSDTSFGEQYF.

The V call is TRBV28, the J call TRBJ2-5; maybe TRBD2 (6 bases). V shed 4 bases and J shed 4 bases, with 19 bases lying between them. The germline gives CDR1 MDHEN, CDR2 SYDVKM. The CDR3 contains 16 residues. Here the CDR3 DNA reads TGTGCCAGCAGTTCACGAACAGGATCGGGACTAGAGACCCAGTACTTC. Translation gives CASSSRTGSGLETQYF. Using reference TRBV28 and TRBJ2-5 for the parts outside the CDR3, the full variable domain is DVKVTQSSRYLVKRTGEKVFLECVQDMDHENMFWYRQDPGLGLRLIYFSYDVKMKEKGDIPEGYSVSREKKERFSLILESASTNQTSMYLCASSSRTGSGLETQYFGPGTRLLVL.

The chain links TRBV6-5 to TRBJ2-3; 9 bases fit TRBD2. After removal of 11 bases from V and 5 bases from J, the junction contained 8 bases not matched to a gene. Germline V gene sequence: CDR1 MNHEY, CDR2 SVGAGI. This CDR3 region has 13 residues. DNA of the CDR3: TGTGCCTCTCGCGGGAGGGGTGGAGATACGCAGTATTTT. Translated, it gives CASRGRGGDTQYF.

This chain links TRBV19 with TRBJ2-1, with TRBD2 matching over 7 bases. J gave up 3 bases and V 4 bases, and 3 bases lay outside the gene matches. This CDR3 comprises 14 residues. The germline CDR1 and CDR2 sequences are LNHDA and SQIVND (reference sequence). Here the CDR3 reads CASSRSGGYNEQFF. Here the CDR3 DNA reads TGTGCCAGTAGTAGATCGGGAGGCTACAATGAGCAGTTCTTC.

The rearrangement uses TRBV30 and TRBJ2-2; D is perhaps TRBD2 (6 bases). V lost 8 bases and J 8 bases, leaving 15 bases between the germline ends. Germline CDR1 GTSNPN, CDR2 SVGIG (reference sequence). The CDR3 covers 12 residues. The CDR3 coding sequence is TGTGCCCGGCGTTGGGCGGGGGGGGAGCTGTTTTTT. Translation: CARRWAGGELFF.

This clone showed up just a few times. The gene calls are TRBV7-6 and TRBJ2-1; 7 positions match TRBD2. Germline V lookup: CDR1 SGHVS, CDR2 FNYEAQ. After removal of 2 bases from V and 4 bases from J, the junction contained 8 bases not matched to a gene. The CDR3 is made up of 16 amino acids. CDR3 nucleotide sequence: TGTGCCAGCAGCTTAATCTCGGAGGGAGGGTACAATGAGCAGTTCTTC. Its protein is CASSLISEGGYNEQFF.

This clone showed up just once. V is TRBV11-3 and J is TRBJ2-2; no definite D call. V gave up 0 bases and J gave up 6 bases, with 5 bases separating them. The CDR3 length is 13 residues. Germline V gives CDR1 SGHNT, CDR2 YENEEA. The CDR3, as DNA: TGTGCCAGCAGCTTAGAGGCTGCCGGGGAGCTGTTTTTT. Translated: CASSLEAAGELFF.

The genes are TRBV9 and TRBJ1-5; D might be TRBD1 (6 bases). V gave up 1 base and J gave up 4 bases, with 6 bases separating them. The CDR3 consists of 13 residues. Germline CDR1 reads SGDLS; CDR2 reads YYNGEE. CDR3 sequence: CASSVQGNQPQHF. As DNA, the CDR3 is TGTGCCAGCAGCGTACAGGGGAATCAGCCCCAGCATTTT.

The V call is TRBV27, the J call TRBJ1-4, with 8 bases fitting TRBD1. This CDR3 region has 14 residues. V dropped 5 bases and J dropped 8; count of bases not matched to a gene: 7. CDR1 and CDR2 from the germline V gene are MNHEY and SMNVEV (reference sequence). The CDR3 DNA reads TGTGCCAGCAGTCCCCGGACAGGGAAAGAAAAACTGTTTTTT. It yields the protein CASSPRTGKEKLFF. Variable domain in full (rest from reference TRBV27 and TRBJ1-4): EAQVTQNPRYLITVTGKKLTVTCSQNMNHEYMSWYRQDPGLGLRQIYYSMNVEVTDKGDVPEGYKVSRKEKRNFPLILESPSPNQTSLYFCASSPRTGKEKLFFGSGTQLSVL.

The rearrangement uses TRBV5-1 and TRBJ1-1; D is ambiguous. Germline values: CDR1 SGHRS, CDR2 YFSETQ. The V and J ends lost 1 base and 2 bases respectively, with 9 bases between them. This CDR3 comprises 14 residues. The CDR3 coding sequence is TGCGCCAGCAGCTTGATCCCAAGCAACACTGAAGCTTTCTTT. Translation gives CASSLIPSNTEAFF.